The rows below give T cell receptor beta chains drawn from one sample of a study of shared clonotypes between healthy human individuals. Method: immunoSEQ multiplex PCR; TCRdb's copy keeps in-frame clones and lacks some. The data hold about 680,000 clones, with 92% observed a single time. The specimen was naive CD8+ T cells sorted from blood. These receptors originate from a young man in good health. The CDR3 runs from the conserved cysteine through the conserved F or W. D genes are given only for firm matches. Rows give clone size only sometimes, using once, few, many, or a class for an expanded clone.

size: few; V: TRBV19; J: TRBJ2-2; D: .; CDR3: CASISTELNTGELFF; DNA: TGTGCCAGTATTTCGACGGAATTGAACACCGGGGAGCTGTTTTTT
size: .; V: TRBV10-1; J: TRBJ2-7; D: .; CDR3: CASTTSSYEQYF; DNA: TGCGCCAGCACGACCAGCTCCTACGAGCAGTACTTC
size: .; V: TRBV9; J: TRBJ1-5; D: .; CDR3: CASSVDGRNNQPQHF; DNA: TGTGCCAGCAGCGTCGACGGACGGAATAATCAGCCCCAGCATTTT
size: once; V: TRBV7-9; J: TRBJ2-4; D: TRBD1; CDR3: CASSFLQGARSEAKNIQYF; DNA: TGTGCCAGCAGCTTTCTACAGGGGGCGCGATCCGAAGCCAAAAACATTCAGTACTTC
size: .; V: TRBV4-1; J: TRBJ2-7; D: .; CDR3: CASSQVLGSDYEQYF; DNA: TGCGCCAGCAGCCAAGTTCTGGGGTCTGACTACGAGCAGTACTTC
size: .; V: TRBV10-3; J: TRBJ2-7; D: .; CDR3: CAISGPSGTSPHEQYF; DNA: TGTGCCATCAGTGGCCCGAGCGGGACATCCCCCCACGAGCAGTACTTC
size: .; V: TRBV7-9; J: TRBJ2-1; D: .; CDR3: CASSSEGIRVEFF; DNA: TGTGCCAGCAGCTCGGAGGGAATTAGGGTCGAGTTCTTC
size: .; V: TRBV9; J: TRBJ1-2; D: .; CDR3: CASSVVSGDGGYTF; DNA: TGTGCCAGCAGCGTAGTGTCAGGGGATGGCGGCTACACCTTC
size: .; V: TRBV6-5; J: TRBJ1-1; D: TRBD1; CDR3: CASSYRDSSEAFF; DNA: TGTGCCAGCAGTTATAGGGACAGCAGTGAAGCTTTCTTT
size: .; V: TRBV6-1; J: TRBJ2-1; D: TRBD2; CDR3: CASSAKRWTSVNYEQFF; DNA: TGTGCCAGCAGTGCAAAAAGATGGACTAGTGTTAACTATGAGCAGTTCTTC
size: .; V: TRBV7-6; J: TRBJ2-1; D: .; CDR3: CASSSEANEQFF; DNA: TGTGCCAGCAGCTCTGAGGCCAATGAGCAGTTCTTC
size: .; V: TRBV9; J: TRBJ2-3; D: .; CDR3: CASPRLAGSTDTQYF; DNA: TGTGCCAGCCCCCGATTGGCAGGGTCGACAGATACGCAGTATTTT
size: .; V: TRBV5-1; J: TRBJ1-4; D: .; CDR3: CASSSTRTDPNEKLFF; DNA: TGCGCCAGCAGCTCCACAAGGACGGACCCTAATGAAAAACTGTTTTTT
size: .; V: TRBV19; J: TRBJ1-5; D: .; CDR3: CASNPGRGVQPQHF; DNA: TGTGCCAGTAACCCCGGCAGGGGCGTGCAGCCCCAGCATTTT
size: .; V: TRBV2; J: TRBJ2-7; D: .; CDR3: CASSESAGASYEQYF; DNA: TGTGCCAGCAGTGAAAGTGCAGGGGCCTCCTACGAGCAGTACTTC
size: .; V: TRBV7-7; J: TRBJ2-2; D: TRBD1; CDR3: CASSQKGQTGELFF; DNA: TGTGCCAGCAGCCAAAAGGGACAGACCGGGGAGCTGTTTTTT
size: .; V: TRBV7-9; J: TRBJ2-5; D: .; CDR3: CASSLVAEGGMETQYF; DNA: TGTGCCAGCAGCTTAGTAGCAGAAGGCGGGATGGAGACCCAGTACTTC
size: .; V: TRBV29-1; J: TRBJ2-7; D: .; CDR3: CSVEVESYEQYF; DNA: TGCAGCGTTGAAGTGGAATCCTACGAGCAGTACTTC
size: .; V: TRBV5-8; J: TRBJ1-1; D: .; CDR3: CASSWGHGGRDTEAFF; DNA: TGTGCCAGCAGCTGGGGACATGGAGGGAGGGACACTGAAGCTTTCTTT
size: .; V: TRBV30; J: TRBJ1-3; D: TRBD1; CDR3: CAWQGVSSGNTIYF; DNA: TGTGCCTGGCAGGGGGTTAGCTCTGGAAACACCATATATTTT
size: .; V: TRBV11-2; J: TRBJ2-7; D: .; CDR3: CASSSDSREQYF; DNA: TGTGCCAGCAGCTCGGACTCTCGCGAGCAGTACTTC
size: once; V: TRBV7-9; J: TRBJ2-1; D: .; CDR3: CASSSDEQFF; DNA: TGTGCCAGCAGCTCGGATGAGCAGTTCTTC
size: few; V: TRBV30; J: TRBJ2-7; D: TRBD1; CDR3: CAWSRDSHEQYF; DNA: TGTGCCTGGAGCCGGGACAGCCACGAGCAGTACTTC
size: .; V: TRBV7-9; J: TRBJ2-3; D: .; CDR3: CASSYAASTDTQYF; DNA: TGTGCCAGCAGCTATGCGGCCTCCACAGATACGCAGTATTTT
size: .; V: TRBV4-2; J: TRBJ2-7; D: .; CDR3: CASSQGTSYEQYF; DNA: TGTGCCAGCAGCCAAGGCACCTCCTACGAGCAGTACTTC
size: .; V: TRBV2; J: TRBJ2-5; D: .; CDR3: CAGTGTQETQYF; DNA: TGTGCCGGAACAGGGACTCAAGAGACCCAGTACTTC
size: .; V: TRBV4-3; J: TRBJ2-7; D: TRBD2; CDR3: CASSQDTSGYEQYF; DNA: TGCGCCAGCAGCCAAGACACTAGCGGTTACGAGCAGTACTTC
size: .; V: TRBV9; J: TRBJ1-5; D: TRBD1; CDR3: CASSVDGTGGIQPQHF; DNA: TGTGCCAGCAGCGTAGACGGTACAGGGGGGATTCAGCCCCAGCATTTT
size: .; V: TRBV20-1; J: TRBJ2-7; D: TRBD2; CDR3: CSARDYLEQYF; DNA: TGCAGTGCTCGGGACTATCTTGAGCAGTACTTC
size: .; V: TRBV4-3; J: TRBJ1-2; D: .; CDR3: CASSTGHYGYTF; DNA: TGCGCCAGCAGCACAGGACACTATGGCTACACCTTC
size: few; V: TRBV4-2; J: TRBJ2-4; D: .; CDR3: CASSQVRDTGLNIQYF; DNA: TGTGCCAGCAGCCAGGTTCGGGACACCGGGTTAAACATTCAGTACTTC